This T cell receptor (beta chain) was found in a study of human T cells and chemical hapten exposure. CDR3 length equals 14 residues. The germline V gene has CDR1 SGDLS and CDR2 YYNGEE. V was clipped by 3 bases and J by 14 bases, with 21 bases between them. The study's findings and limits: Donors in the study had alopecia, meaning their immune response may differ from healthy people's.

Each cDNA molecule in the library carried unique molecular identifiers. TCRdb recomputed calls from the RACE reads with MiXCR, one row per CDR3 protein. The sample holds about 350,000 distinct CDR3 sequences, about 6% seen once. On this clonotype itself: Antigen: not known.

The sample's time point: patch test 2, 6 weeks after DPC sensitization. Noted treatment: therapeutic diphenylcyclopropenone sensitization with weekly scalp DPC. The sample here was whole blood, taken in connection with sensitization to the hapten diphenylcyclopropenone (DPC). This TCR was recovered from a woman aged 18-35 years with alopecia areata. Some clones in this sample may be carry-over from other donors' samples. The V call is TRBV9, the J call TRBJ2-4; possibly TRBD1 or TRBD2 for D (7 bases each). The CDR3 nucleotides are TGTGCCAGCAGCGCCTCGCTCCAGGGGGGGACAGAGTACTTC. Translation gives CASSASLQGGTEYF.